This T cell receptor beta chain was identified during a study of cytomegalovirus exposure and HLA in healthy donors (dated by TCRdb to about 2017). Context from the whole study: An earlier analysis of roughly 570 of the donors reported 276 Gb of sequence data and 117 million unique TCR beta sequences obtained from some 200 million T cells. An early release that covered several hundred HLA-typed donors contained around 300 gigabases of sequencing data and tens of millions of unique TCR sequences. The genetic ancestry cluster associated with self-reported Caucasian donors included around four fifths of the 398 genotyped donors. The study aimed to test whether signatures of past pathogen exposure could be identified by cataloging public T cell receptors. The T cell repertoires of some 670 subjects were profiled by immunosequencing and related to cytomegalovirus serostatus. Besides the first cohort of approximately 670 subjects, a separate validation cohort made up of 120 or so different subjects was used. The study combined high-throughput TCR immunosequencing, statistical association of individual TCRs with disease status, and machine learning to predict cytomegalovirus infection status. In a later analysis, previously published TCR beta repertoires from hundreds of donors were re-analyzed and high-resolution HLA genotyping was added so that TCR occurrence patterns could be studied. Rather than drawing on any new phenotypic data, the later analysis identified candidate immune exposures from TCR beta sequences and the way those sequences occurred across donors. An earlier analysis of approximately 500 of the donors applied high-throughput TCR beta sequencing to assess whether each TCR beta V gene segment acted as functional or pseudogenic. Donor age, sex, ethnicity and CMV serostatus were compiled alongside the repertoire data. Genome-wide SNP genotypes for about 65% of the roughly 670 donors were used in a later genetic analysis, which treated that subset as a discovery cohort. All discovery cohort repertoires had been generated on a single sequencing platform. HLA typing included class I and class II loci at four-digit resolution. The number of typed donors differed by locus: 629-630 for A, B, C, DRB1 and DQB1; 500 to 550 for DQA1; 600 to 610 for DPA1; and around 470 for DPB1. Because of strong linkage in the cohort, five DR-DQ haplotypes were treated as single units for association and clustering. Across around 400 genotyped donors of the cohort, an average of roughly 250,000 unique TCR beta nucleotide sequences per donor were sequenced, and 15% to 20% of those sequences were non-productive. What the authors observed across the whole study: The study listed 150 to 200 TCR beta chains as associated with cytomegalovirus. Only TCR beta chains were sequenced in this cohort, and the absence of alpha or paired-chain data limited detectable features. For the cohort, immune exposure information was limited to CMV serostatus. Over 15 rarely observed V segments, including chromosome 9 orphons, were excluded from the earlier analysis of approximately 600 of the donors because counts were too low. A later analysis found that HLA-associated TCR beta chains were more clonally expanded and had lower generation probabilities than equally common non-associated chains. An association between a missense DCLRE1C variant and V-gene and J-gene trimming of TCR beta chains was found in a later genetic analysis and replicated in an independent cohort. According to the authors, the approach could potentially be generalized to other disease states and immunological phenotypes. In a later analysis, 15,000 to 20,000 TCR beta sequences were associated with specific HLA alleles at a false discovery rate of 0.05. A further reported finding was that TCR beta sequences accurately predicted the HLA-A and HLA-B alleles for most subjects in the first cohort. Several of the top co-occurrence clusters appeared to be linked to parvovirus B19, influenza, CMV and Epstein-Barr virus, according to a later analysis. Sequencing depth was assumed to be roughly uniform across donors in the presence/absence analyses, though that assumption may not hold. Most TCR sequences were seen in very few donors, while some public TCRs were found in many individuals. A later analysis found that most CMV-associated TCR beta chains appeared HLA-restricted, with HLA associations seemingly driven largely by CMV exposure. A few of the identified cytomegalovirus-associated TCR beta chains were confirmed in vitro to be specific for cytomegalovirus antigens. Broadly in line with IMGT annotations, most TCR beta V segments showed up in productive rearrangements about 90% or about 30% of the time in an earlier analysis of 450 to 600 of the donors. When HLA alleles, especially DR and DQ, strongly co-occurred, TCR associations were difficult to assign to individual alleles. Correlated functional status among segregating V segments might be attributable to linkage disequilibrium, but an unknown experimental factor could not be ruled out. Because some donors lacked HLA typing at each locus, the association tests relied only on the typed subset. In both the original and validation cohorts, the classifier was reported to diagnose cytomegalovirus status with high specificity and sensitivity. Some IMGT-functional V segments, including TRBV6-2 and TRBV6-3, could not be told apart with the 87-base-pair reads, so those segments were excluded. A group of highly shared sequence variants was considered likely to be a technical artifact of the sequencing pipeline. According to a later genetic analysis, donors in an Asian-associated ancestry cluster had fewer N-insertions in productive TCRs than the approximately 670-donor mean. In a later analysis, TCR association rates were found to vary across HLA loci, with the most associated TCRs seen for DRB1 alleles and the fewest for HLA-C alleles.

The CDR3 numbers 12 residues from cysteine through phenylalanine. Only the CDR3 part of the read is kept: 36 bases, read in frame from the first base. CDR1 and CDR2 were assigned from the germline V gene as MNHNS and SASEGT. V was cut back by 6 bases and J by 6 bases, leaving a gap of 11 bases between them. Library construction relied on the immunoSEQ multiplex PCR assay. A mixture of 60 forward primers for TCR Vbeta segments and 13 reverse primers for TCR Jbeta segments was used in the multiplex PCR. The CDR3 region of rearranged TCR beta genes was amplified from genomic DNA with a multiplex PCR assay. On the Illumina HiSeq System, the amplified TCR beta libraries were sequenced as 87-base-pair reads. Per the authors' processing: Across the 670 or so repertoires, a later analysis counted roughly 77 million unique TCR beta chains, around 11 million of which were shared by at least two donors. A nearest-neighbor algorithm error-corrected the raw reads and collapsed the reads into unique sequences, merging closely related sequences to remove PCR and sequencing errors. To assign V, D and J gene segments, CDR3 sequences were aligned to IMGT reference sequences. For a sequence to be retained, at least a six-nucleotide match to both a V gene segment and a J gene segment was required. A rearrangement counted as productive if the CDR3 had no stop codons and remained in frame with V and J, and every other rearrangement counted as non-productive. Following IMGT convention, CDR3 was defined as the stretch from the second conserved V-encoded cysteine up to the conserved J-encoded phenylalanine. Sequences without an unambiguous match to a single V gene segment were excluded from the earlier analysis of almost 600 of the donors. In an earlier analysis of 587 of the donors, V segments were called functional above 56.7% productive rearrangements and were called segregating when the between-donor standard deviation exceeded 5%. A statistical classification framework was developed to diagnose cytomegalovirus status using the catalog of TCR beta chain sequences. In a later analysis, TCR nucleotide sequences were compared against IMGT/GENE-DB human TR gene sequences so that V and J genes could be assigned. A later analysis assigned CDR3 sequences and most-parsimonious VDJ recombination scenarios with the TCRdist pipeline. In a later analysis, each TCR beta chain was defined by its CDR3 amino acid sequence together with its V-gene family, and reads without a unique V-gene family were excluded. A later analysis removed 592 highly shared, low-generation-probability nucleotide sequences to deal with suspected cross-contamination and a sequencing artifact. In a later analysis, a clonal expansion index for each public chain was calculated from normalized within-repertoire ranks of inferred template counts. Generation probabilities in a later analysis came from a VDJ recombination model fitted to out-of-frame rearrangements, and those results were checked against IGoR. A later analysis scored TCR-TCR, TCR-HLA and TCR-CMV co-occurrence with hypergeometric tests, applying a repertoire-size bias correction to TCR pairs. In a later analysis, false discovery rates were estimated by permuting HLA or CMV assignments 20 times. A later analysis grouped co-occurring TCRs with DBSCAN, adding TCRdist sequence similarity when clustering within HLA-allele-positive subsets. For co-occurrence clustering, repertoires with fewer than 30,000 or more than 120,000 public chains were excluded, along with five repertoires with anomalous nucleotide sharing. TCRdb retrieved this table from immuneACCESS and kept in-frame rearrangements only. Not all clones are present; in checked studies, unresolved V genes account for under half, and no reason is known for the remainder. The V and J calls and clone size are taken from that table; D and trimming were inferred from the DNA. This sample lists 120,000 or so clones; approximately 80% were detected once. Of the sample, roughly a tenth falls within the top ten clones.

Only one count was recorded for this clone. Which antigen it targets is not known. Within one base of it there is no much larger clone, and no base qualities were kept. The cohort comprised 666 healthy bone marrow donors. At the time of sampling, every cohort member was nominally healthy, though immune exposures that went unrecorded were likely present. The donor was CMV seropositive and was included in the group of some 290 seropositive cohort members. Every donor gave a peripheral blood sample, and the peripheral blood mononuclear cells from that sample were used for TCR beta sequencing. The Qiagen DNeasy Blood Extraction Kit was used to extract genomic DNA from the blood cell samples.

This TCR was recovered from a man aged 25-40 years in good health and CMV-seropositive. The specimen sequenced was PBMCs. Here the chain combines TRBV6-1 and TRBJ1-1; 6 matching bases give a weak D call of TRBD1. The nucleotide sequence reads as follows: TGTGCCAGCAGCCTACAGGGTGCTGAAGCTTTCTTT. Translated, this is CASSLQGAEAFF.